The present T cell receptor beta chain was sequenced within a study of blood T cell repertoires in COVID-19. Between the trimmed V and J ends, which lost 6 bases and 1 base, there was a span of 9 bases. Germline CDR1 and CDR2: MNHEY and SVGAGI. The CDR3 totals 14 residues. Profiling relied on immunoSEQ multiplex PCR, and the TCRdb table lists in-frame clones only, not all of them. The sample has some 200,000 clones; less than 85% are singletons. The chain couples TRBV6-5 to TRBJ1-4, with D maybe TRBD1 (6 bases). Material: PBMCs or T cells enriched from blood (not recorded which). The sequence was obtained from a woman aged 55-69 years with acute COVID-19. The CDR3 is CASRLRGTNEKLFF. Written as DNA, the CDR3 is TGTGCCAGCAGACTCAGGGGAACTAATGAAAAACTGTTTTTT.